The source of this T cell receptor (beta chain) is a study of T cells in Graves' hyperthyroidism and ophthalmopathy (dated by TCRdb to between 2019 and 2020). The study in broad terms: Peripheral blood was collected at initial diagnosis, before any treatment. The paper describes TCR Vbeta CDR3 sequencing of around 130 peripheral blood samples, made up of approximately 40 ophthalmopathy patients, approximately 73 hyperthyroidism patients and some 17 progressor patients. TCR V-J signatures able to tell the groups apart were searched for in a discovery cohort of 100 patients, of whom fewer than 45 had Graves' ophthalmopathy and around 56 had stable Graves' hyperthyroidism. In addition, the study compared T-cell repertoires in thyroid tissue and in blood from roughly 6 Graves' hyperthyroidism patients. Once sampling was done, hyperthyroidism patients were given methimazole at a starting dose of 30 mg daily, whereas ophthalmopathy patients were given high-dose intravenous methylprednisolone. Whether ophthalmopathy could be predicted prospectively was tested in an independent validation cohort made up of about 20 hyperthyroidism patients plus 17 patients who later progressed to ophthalmopathy. The roughly 100 discovery patients were randomly divided into training and test sets at a 7:3 ratio. The full study reports these points: During validation, the model predicted progression to ophthalmopathy a median of approximately six months ahead of onset, with around 65% sensitivity and 72.22% specificity. A 13 V-J signature model separated ophthalmopathy from stable hyperthyroidism, with roughly 88% sensitivity and 81.08% specificity in cross-validation and 80%/75% in testing. Sample size was not statistically predetermined, and investigators were not blinded to group allocation. Most expanded thyroid clonotypes (frequency above 0.001) were also found in blood, which suggests that blood repertoires may mirror thyroid immune responses.

TCR beta CDR3 regions were amplified from RNA transcripts. The TCR CDR3 was subjected to a first round of RT-PCR using the HTBI primer set and the Qiagen OneStep RT-PCR kit. The libraries were constructed in a second round of multiplex PCR and then size-selected and purified. Libraries were sequenced paired-end with 100 bp reads on an Illumina HiSeq2000. As for how the authors treated the data: SOAPnuke was used to process the raw data, removing reads that contained adapters or uncalled bases, had a mean Phred below 15, or lacked an exact match to the constant primer or identifier. COPE v1.2.5 was used to merge high-quality paired reads, and clonotypes were defined as unique nucleotide sequences. MiTCR v1.1 was used to align the clonotypes against IMGT TRBV, TRBD and TRBJ reference segments. Analysis was restricted to V-J combinations with a frequency above 0.0001, which covered over 98% of repertoires. The TCS score was defined as the ratio of F50 (clonal expansion) to E x V (chaos), calculated using BLOSUM62-based TCRdist between CDR3 peptides within each V-J. Welch's t-statistics and random forest reduced fewer than 600 V-J features to 13, which were used in a naive Bayes classifier (R e1071). The similarity between thyroid and blood repertoires was quantified using the Morisita-Horn index. TCRdb reprocessed the public reads (quality trimming at Q25 with fastp, clone calling with MiXCR) and kept in-frame beta chains. Entries that share a CDR3 protein sequence are merged under the most common genes and DNA. The V and J calls reflect TCRdb's pipeline rather than the authors' work. For this sample the table gives over 45,000 distinct CDR3 sequences, of which less than 50% were detected only once. The biggest ten clones account for around 12% of the sample.

Moderately to severely active disease, a Clinical Activity Score of at least 3, a NOSPECS grade of at least 4, and a duration under 3 months were present in ophthalmopathy patients. Any patient with an uncontrolled infection, another autoimmune disease, pregnancy or lactation was excluded. Diagnoses relied on clinical symptoms, serum thyroxine and TRAb, thyroid ultrasound and orbital computed tomography. Ficoll-Paque density gradient centrifugation was used to isolate PBMCs from 8.5 to 10 ml of fresh peripheral blood. Total RNA was extracted with Trizol reagent, and quality was checked on an Agilent 2100 Bioanalyzer. At least ten counts were recorded for this clonotype. It has no known antigen specificity. Per-base qualities were not stored, and no clone one base away is much larger. The receptor comes from a woman aged 25 to 39 with Graves' ophthalmopathy. What was sequenced was blood.

CDR3 reads: CASSQKDPETQYF. In nucleotides, the sequence is TGTGCCAGCAGCCAAAAGGACCCAGAGACCCAGTACTTC. The rearranged segments are TRBV4-2 and TRBJ2-5; no D gene call is confident. Between the V and J ends, shortened by 2 bases and 4 bases respectively, the junction contains 8 bases. The germline V gene sets CDR1 to LGHNA and CDR2 to YNFKEQ. The CDR3 runs 13 amino acids, cysteine and phenylalanine included. Only CDR3 DNA is held: 39 bases, read in frame from base 1.